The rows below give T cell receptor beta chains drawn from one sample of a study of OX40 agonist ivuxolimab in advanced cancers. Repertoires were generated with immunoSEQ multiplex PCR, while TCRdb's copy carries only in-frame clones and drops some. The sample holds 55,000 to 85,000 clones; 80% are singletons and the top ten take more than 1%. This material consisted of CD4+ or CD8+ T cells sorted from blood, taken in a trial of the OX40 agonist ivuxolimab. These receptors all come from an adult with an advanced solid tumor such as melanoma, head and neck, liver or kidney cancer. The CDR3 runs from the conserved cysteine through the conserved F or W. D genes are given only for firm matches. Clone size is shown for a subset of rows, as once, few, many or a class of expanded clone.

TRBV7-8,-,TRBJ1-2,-,CASSPNGQINYGYTF,TGTGCCAGCAGCCCCAACGGGCAGATTAACTATGGCTACACCTTC
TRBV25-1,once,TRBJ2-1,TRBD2,CASSRLAGSGEQFF,TGTGCCAGCAGTCGACTAGCGGGGTCTGGTGAGCAGTTCTTC
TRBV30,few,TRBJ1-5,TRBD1,CAWSSTGAHVSQHF,TGTGCCTGGAGTTCGACAGGGGCCCACGTGTCCCAGCATTTT
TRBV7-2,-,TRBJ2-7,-,CASSSDRGQVYEQYF,TGTGCCAGCAGCTCAGACCGGGGGCAAGTCTACGAGCAGTACTTC
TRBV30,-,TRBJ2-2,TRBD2,CAWEAGSGGAVGELFF,TGTGCCTGGGAGGCGGGGAGCGGGGGGGCGGTCGGGGAGCTGTTTTTT
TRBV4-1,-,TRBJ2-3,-,CASSQGGGSQNTQYF,TGCGCCAGCAGCCAAGGTGGGGGGTCACAGAATACGCAGTATTTT
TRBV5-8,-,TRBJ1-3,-,CASSLDGNTIYF,TGTGCCAGCAGCTTGGATGGGAACACCATATATTTT
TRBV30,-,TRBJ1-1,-,CAWSPTRAGRITEAFF,TGTGCCTGGAGTCCTACAAGGGCAGGCCGGATCACTGAAGCTTTCTTT
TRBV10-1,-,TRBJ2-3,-,CASSDTLPSTDTQYF,TGCGCCAGCAGTGATACCCTTCCCTCCACAGATACGCAGTATTTT
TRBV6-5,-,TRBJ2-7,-,CASKVTESSYEQYF,TGTGCCAGCAAAGTGACGGAAAGCTCCTACGAGCAGTACTTC
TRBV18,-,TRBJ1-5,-,CASSRTGRGNQPQHF,TGTGCCAGCTCACGAACAGGTAGAGGCAATCAGCCCCAGCATTTT
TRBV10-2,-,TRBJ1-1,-,CASYSKTGSGEAFF,TGCGCCAGCTATTCTAAAACAGGGTCAGGTGAAGCTTTCTTT
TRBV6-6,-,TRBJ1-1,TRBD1,CASSGQGVGTEAFF,TGTGCCAGCAGTGGACAGGGCGTAGGCACTGAAGCTTTCTTT
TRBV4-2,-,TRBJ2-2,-,CASSQDLGGNTGELFF,TGTGCCAGCAGCCAAGATCTCGGCGGGAACACCGGGGAGCTGTTTTTT
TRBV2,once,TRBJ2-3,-,CASMTIDTQYF,TGTGCCAGCATGACGATAGATACGCAGTATTTT